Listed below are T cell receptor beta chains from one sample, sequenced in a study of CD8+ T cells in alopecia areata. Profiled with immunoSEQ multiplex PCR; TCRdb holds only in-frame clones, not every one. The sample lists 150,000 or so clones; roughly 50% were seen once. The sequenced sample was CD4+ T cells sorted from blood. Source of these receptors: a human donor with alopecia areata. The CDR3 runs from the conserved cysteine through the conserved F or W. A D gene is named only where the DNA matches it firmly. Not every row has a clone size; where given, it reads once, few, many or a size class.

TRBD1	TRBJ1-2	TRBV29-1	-	CSVVNRDRASANYGYTF	TGCAGCGTTGTTAACCGGGACAGGGCCTCCGCTAACTATGGCTACACCTTC
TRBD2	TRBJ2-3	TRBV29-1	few	CSVEGGRSGNTDTQYF	TGCAGCGTTGAAGGGGGCCGCAGCGGGAACACAGATACGCAGTATTTT
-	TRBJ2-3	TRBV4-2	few	CASSQEVLDTDTQYF	TGTGCCAGCAGCCAAGAGGTCCTAGACACAGATACGCAGTATTTT
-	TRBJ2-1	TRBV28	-	CAMGAHNEQFF	TGTGCCATGGGGGCGCATAATGAGCAGTTCTTC
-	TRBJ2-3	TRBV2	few	CASSEADTQYF	TGTGCCAGCAGTGAAGCAGATACGCAGTATTTT
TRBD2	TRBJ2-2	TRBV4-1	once	CASSLRTSLNTGELFF	TGCGCCAGCAGCCTCAGGACTAGCTTGAACACCGGGGAGCTGTTTTTT
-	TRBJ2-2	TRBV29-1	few	CSVRGTSNTGELFF	TGCAGCGTCCGCGGGACATCGAACACCGGGGAGCTGTTTTTT
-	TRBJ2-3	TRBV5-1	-	CASSLAGSTIDTQYF	TGCGCCAGCAGCTTGGCGGGATCGACGATCGATACGCAGTATTTT
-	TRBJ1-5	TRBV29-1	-	CSVKMGLNQPQHF	TGCAGCGTCAAGATGGGGTTAAATCAGCCCCAGCATTTT
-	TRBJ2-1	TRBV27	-	CASSQPYNEQFF	TGTGCCAGCAGTCAGCCTTACAATGAGCAGTTCTTC
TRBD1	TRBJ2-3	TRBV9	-	CASRSTGTGRDTQYF	TGTGCCAGCAGGTCGACCGGGACAGGGAGAGATACGCAGTATTTT
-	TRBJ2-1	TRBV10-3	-	CAISILSGEQFF	TGTGCCATCAGTATACTAAGCGGGGAGCAGTTCTTC
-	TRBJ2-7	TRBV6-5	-	CASSYSGLETYEQYF	TGTGCCAGCAGTTACTCGGGACTGGAAACCTACGAGCAGTACTTC
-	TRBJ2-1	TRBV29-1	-	CSGGERFFSSYNEQFF	TGCAGCGGAGGGGAAAGATTCTTTAGCTCCTACAATGAGCAGTTCTTC
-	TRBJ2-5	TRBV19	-	CASSIDQETQYF	TGTGCCAGTAGTATAGACCAAGAGACCCAGTACTTC
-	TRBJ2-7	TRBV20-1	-	CSAISSHEQYF	TGCAGTGCTATTAGTTCCCACGAGCAGTACTTC
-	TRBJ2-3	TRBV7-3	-	CASSLAAGDTQYF	TGTGCCAGCAGCTTAGCTGCGGGAGATACGCAGTATTTT
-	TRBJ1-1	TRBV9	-	CASSVGLLNTEAFF	TGTGCCAGCAGCGTAGGGTTGCTGAACACTGAAGCTTTCTTT
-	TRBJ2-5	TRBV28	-	CASTQGWETQYF	TGTGCCAGCACCCAGGGTTGGGAGACCCAGTACTTC
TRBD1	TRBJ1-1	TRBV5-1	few	CASFRGTGDGNTEAFF	TGCGCCAGCTTCCGGGGGACAGGGGATGGGAACACTGAAGCTTTCTTT
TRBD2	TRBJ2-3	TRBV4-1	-	CASSQAPAGVTDTQYF	TGCGCCAGCAGCCAAGCCCCAGCGGGAGTGACAGATACGCAGTATTTT
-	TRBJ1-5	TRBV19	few	CASSIVDSVNQPQHF	TGTGCCAGTAGTATAGTAGACAGTGTCAATCAGCCCCAGCATTTT
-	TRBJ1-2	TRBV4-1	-	CASSPTNFYGYTF	TGCGCCAGCAGCCCTACGAATTTCTATGGCTACACCTTC
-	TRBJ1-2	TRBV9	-	CASSVVFGGYTF	TGTGCCAGCAGCGTAGTTTTCGGCGGCTACACCTTC
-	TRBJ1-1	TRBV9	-	CASSVGVSLGTEAFF	TGTGCCAGCAGCGTAGGTGTCTCGTTGGGCACTGAAGCTTTCTTT
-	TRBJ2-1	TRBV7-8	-	CASSFGGTGSYNEQFF	TGTGCCAGCAGCTTCGGCGGGACTGGATCCTACAATGAGCAGTTCTTC
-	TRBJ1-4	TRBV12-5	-	CASGFGRNSEKLFF	TGTGCTAGTGGTTTCGGCCGGAACAGTGAAAAACTGTTTTTT
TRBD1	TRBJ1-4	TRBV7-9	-	CASSVTGDEKLFF	TGTGCCAGCAGCGTTACAGGGGATGAAAAACTGTTTTTT
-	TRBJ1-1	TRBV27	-	CASSLLTTNTEAFF	TGTGCCAGCAGTCTCCTGACAACGAACACTGAAGCTTTCTTT
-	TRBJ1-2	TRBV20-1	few	CSGRFGYTF	TGCAGTGGACGTTTTGGCTACACCTTC
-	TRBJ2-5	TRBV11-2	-	CASSLEARAGKQETQYF	TGTGCCAGCAGCTTGGAAGCCAGGGCTGGGAAACAAGAGACCCAGTACTTC
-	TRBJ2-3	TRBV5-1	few	CASRKRDSSPYTDTQYF	TGCGCCAGCAGAAAACGGGACTCGTCGCCGTACACAGATACGCAGTATTTT
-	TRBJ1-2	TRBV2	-	CASSGTFLYGYTF	TGTGCCAGCAGTGGGACTTTCCTTTATGGCTACACCTTC